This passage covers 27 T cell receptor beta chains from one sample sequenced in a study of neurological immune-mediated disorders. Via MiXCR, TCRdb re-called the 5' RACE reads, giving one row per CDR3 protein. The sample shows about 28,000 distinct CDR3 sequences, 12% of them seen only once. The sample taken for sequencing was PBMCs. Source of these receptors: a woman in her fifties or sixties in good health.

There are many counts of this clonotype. CDR3 sequence (DNA): TGCAGCGCAGGACAGGGTACGATCGATGAGCAGTTCTTC. Amino acid sequence: CSAGQGTIDEQFF. V is TRBV29-1 and J is TRBJ2-1; 8 bases agree with TRBD1. The germline gives CDR1 SQVTM, CDR2 ANQGSEA. This CDR3 is 13 amino acids long. With 7 bases clipped from V and 8 bases from J, the junction kept 10 bases outside the gene matches.

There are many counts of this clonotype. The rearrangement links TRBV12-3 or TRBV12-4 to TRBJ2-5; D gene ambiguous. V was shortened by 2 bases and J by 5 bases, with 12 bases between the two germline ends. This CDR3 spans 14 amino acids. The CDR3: CASSLWRRLETQYF. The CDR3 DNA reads TGTGCCAGCAGTTTATGGCGTCGCCTCGAGACCCAGTACTTC.

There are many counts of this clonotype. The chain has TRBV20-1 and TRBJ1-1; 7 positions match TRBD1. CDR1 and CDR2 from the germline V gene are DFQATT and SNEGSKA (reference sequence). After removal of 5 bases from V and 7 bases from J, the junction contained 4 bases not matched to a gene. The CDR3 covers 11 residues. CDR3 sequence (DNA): TGCAGTGCTCCCGGACAGGTTGAAGCTTTCTTT. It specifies CSAPGQVEAFF.

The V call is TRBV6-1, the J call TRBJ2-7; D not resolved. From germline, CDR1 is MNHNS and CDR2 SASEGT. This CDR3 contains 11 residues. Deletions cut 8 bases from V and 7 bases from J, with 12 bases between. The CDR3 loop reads CASLSTEEQYF. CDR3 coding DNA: TGTGCCAGCCTTTCCACGGAGGAGCAGTACTTC.

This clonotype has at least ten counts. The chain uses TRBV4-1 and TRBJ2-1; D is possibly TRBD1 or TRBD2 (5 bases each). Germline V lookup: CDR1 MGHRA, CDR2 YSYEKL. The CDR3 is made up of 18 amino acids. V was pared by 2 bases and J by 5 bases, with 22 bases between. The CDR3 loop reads CASSQPPNEGLRDNEQFF. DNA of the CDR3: TGCGCCAGCAGCCAACCGCCCAACGAGGGGCTCCGCGACAATGAGCAGTTCTTC.

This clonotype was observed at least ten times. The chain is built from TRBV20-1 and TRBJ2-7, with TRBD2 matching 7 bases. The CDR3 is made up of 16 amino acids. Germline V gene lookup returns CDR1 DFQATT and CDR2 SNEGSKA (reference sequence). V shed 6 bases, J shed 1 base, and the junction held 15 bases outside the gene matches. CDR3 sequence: CSAHTGPAGRSYEQYF. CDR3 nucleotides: TGCAGTGCCCACACCGGGCCAGCGGGGCGTTCCTACGAGCAGTACTTC.

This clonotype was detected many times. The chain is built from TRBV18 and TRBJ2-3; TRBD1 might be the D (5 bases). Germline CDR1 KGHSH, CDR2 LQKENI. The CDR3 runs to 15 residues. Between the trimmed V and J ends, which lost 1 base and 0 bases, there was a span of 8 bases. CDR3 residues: CASSPRQSSTDTQYF. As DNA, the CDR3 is TGTGCCAGCTCACCACGACAGTCTAGCACAGATACGCAGTATTTT.

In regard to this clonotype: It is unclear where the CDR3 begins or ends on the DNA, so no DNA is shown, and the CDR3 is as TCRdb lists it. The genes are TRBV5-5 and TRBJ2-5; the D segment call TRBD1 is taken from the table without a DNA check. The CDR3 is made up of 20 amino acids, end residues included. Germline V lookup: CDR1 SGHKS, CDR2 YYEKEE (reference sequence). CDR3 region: CASSFYICSARTDLGETQYF.

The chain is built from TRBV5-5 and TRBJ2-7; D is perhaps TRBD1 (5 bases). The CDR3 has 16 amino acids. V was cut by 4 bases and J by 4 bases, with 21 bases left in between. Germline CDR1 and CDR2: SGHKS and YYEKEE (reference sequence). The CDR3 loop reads CASSDLGQLLPYEQYF. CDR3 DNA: TGTGCCAGCAGCGACTTGGGGCAGCTATTACCTTACGAGCAGTACTTC.

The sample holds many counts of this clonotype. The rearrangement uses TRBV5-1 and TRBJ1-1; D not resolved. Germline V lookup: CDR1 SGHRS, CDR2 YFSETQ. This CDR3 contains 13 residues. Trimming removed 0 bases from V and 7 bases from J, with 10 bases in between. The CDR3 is CASSLALWDEAFF. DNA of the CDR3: TGCGCCAGCAGCTTGGCTTTGTGGGATGAAGCTTTCTTT.

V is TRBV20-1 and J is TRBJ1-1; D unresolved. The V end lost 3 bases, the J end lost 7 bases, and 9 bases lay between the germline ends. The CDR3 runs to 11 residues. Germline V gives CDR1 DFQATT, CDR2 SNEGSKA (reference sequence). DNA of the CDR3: TGCAGTGCTAGGCGGGAGATTGAAGCTTTCTTT. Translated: CSARREIEAFF.

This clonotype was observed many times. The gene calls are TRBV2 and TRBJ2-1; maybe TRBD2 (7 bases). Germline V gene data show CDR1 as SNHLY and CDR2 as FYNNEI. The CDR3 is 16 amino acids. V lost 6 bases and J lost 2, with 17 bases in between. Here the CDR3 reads CASRRGGGITYNEQFF. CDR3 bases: TGTGCCAGCAGGAGGGGGGGTGGGATTACCTACAATGAGCAGTTCTTC.

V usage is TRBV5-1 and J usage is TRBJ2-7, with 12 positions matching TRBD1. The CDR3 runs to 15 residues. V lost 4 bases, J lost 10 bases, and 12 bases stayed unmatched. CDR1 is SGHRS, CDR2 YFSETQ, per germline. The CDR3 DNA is TGCGCCAGCAGCGCCCGGGACAGGGGGCTCTACTATCAGTACTTC. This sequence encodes CASSARDRGLYYQYF.

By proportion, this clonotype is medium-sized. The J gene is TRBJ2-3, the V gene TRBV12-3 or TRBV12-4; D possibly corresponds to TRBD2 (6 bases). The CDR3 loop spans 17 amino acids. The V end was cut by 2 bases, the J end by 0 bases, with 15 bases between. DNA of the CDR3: TGTGCCAGCAGTTTACTCCCCCCTAGCGAAAGCACAGATACGCAGTATTTT. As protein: CASSLLPPSESTDTQYF.

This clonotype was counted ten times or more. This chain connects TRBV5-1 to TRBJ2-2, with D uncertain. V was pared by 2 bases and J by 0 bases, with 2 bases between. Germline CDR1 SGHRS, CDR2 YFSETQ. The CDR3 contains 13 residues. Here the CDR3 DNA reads TGCGCCAGCAGCTTACCGAACACCGGGGAGCTGTTTTTT. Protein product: CASSLPNTGELFF. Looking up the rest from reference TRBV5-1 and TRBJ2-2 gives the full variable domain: KAGVTQTPRYLIKTRGQQVTLSCSPISGHRSVSWYQQTPGQGLQFLFEYFSETQRNKGNFPGRFSGRQFSNSRSEMNVSTLELGDSALYLCASSLPNTGELFFGEGSRLTVL.

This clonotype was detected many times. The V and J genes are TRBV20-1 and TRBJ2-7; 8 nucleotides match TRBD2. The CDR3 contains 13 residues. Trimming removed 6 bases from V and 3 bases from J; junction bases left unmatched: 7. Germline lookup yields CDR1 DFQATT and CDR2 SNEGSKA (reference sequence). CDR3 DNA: TGCAGTGCCGCCCCCGGGACTAGCTACGAGCAGTACTTC. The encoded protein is CSAAPGTSYEQYF.

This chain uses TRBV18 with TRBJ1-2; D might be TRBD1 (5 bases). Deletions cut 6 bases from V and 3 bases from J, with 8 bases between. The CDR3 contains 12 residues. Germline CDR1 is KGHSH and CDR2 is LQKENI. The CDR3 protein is CASSSTDYGYTF. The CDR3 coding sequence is TGTGCCAGCTCCTCGACAGACTATGGCTACACCTTC.

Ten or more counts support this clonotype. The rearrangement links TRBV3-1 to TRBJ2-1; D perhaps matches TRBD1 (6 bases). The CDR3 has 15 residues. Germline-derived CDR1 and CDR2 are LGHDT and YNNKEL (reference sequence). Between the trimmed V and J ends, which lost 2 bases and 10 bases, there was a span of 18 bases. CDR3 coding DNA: TGTGCCAGCAGCCAAAATTGGGGGCAGAACGACGAGCAGTTCTTC. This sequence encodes CASSQNWGQNDEQFF.

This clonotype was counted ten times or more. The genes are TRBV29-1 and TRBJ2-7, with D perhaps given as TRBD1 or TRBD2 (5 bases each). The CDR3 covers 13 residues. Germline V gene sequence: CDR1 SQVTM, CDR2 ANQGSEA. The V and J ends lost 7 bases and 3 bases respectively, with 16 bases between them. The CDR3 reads CSAVEGSSYEQYF. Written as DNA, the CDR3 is TGCAGCGCCGTCGAGGGGTCGAGCTACGAGCAGTACTTC.

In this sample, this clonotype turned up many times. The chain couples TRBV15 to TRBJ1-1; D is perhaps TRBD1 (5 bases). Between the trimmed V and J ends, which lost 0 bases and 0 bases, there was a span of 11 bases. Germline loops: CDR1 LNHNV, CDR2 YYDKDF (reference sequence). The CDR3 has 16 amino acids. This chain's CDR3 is CATSRDHPRVNTEAFF. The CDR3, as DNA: TGTGCCACCAGCAGAGATCATCCCAGGGTGAACACTGAAGCTTTCTTT.

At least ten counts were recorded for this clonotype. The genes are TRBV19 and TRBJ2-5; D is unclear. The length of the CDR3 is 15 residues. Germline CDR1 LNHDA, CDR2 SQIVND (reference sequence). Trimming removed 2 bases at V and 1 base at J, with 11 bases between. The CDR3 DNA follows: TGTGCCAGTAGTATAATAGGTCTGCCCCAAGAGACCCAGTACTTC. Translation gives CASSIIGLPQETQYF.

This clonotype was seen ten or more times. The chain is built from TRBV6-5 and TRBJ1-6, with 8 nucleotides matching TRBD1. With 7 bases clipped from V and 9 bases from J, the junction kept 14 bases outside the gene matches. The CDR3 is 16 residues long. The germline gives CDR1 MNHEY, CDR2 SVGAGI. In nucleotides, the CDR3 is TGTGCCAGCACCTCGGGACAGGCATATTTGGGTTCACCCCTCCACTTT. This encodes CASTSGQAYLGSPLHF.

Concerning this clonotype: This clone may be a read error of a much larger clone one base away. The CDR3 spells CASSPGRRDDTQYF. CDR3 bases: TGTGCCAGCAGCCCCGGACGGCGGGACGATACGCAGTATTTT. The rearrangement links TRBV7-2 to TRBJ2-3; a weak D match, TRBD2 (6 bases). This CDR3 has 14 amino acids. Trimming left V 5 bases short and J 6 bases short, with 15 bases between. Germline V CDR1 and CDR2: SGHTA, FQGNSA.

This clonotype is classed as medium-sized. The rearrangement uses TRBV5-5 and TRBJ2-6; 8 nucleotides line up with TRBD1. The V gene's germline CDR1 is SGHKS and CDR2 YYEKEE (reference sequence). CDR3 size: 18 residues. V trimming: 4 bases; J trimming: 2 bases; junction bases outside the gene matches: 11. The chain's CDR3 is CASSRSWTGRAGANVLTF. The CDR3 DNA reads TGTGCCAGCAGCCGGAGCTGGACAGGGAGAGCTGGGGCCAACGTCCTGACTTTC.

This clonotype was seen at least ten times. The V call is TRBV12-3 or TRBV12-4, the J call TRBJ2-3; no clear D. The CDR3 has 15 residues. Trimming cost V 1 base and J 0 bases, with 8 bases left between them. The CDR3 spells CASSLGASSTDTQYF. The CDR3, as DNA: TGTGCCAGCAGTTTAGGAGCGTCTAGCACAGATACGCAGTATTTT.

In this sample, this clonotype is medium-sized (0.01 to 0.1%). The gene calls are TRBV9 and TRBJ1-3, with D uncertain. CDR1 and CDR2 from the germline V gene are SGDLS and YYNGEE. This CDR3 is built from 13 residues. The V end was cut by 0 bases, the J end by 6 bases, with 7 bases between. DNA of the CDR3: TGTGCCAGCAGCGTAGAGGGAGAAAACACCATATATTTT. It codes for CASSVEGENTIYF.

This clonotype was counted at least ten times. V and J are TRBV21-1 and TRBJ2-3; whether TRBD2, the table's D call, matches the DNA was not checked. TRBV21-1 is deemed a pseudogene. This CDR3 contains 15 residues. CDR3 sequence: CASSVGLPRTDTQYF. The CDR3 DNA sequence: TGTGCCAGCAGCGTTGGACTACCCCGAACAGATACGCAGTATTTT.